The 20 T cell receptor beta chains below were found in one sample sequenced in a study of cytomegalovirus exposure and HLA in healthy donors. The primer mix had 60 Vbeta and 13 Jbeta primers. Clones were sequenced by immunoSEQ multiplex PCR, and TCRdb holds only the in-frame ones, with some missing. Its listing shows 130,000 or so clones. Sequencing was performed on PBMCs. The source of these receptors is a woman in her 40s in good health and CMV-seropositive.

The chain has TRBV2 and TRBJ2-1, with TRBD2 matching over 14 bases. Looked up from germline, CDR1 is SNHLY and CDR2 is FYNNEI. This CDR3 spans 16 amino acids. The J segment lost 8 bases and the V segment lost 6 bases, leaving 9 bases of the junction unmatched. The CDR3 DNA sequence: TGTGCCAGCAGGAGACTAGCGGGAGGGGGAGTGGATGAGCAGTTCTTC. Protein: CASRRLAGGGVDEQFF. Based on the CDR3 plus reference TRBV2 and TRBJ2-1, the full variable domain is EPEVTQTPSHQVTQMGQEVILRCVPISNHLYFYWYRQILGQKVEFLVSFYNNEISEKSEIFDDQFSVERPDGSNFTLKIRSTKLEDSAMYFCASRRLAGGGVDEQFFGPGTRLTVL.

The genes are TRBV7-2 and TRBJ1-2; D not certain. Germline CDR1 reads SGHTA; CDR2 reads FQGNSA. V was clipped by 2 bases and J by 8 bases, with 12 bases between them. This CDR3 is built from 13 residues. The CDR3 spells CASSLNGFGGYTF. The CDR3 nucleotides are TGTGCCAGCAGCTTAAACGGATTCGGGGGCTACACCTTC.

The V gene is TRBV7-6, the J gene TRBJ2-7, with 7 bases aligning to TRBD2. The germline gives CDR1 SGHVS, CDR2 FNYEAQ. CDR3 length: 15 residues. The junction had 10 bases not matched to a gene; V was cut back by 3 bases and J by 5 bases. The CDR3 coding sequence is TGTGCCAGCAGCTTGGAAGGAAGCGGGACGAACGAGCAGTACTTC. Its protein product is CASSLEGSGTNEQYF.

The rearrangement joins TRBV4-3 to TRBJ2-2; TRBD2 agrees at 8 bases. The CDR3 contains 16 residues. The V and J ends lost 0 bases and 5 bases, in that order; junction bases with no gene match: 5. Germline V gives CDR1 LGHNA, CDR2 YSLEER. As DNA, the CDR3 is TGCGCCAGCAGCCAAGAAGGTAGCGGGATTACCGGGGAGCTGTTTTTT. It is translated as CASSQEGSGITGELFF.

J is TRBJ2-1 and V is TRBV7-3; 8 bases are shared with TRBD2. Germline V gene sequence: CDR1 SGHTA, CDR2 FQGTGA. The ends lost 5 bases at V and 8 bases at J; junction bases unmatched: 11. The length of the CDR3 is 15 residues. The CDR3 DNA reads TGTGCCAGCAGCCCCCTAGCGGGCTCCCGTTATGAGCAGTTCTTC. Its protein product is CASSPLAGSRYEQFF.

The chain couples TRBV2 to TRBJ2-3; D possibly corresponds to TRBD1 (6 bases). CDR1 SNHLY and CDR2 FYNNEI come from the germline V gene. Trimming shortened V by 5 bases and J by 2 bases, and 14 bases separated the two germline ends. The CDR3 is 15 amino acids. Here the CDR3 DNA reads TGTGCCAGCAGTAGCGAGACAGGCTTCACAGATACGCAGTATTTT. It translates to CASSSETGFTDTQYF. Full variable domain (rest looked up from reference TRBV2 and TRBJ2-3): EPEVTQTPSHQVTQMGQEVILRCVPISNHLYFYWYRQILGQKVEFLVSFYNNEISEKSEIFDDQFSVERPDGSNFTLKIRSTKLEDSAMYFCASSSETGFTDTQYFGPGTRLTVL.

V usage is TRBV2 and J usage is TRBJ2-5, with D possibly TRBD2 on 6 matching bases. From germline, CDR1 is SNHLY and CDR2 FYNNEI. Trimming cost V 6 bases and J 5 bases, with 16 bases left between them. This CDR3 has 14 residues. The CDR3 sequence is CASSLRGIGETQYF. CDR3 coding DNA: TGTGCCAGCAGCCTCCGGGGGATCGGTGAGACCCAGTACTTC.

The chain is built from TRBV19 and TRBJ1-5; 7 bases agree with TRBD1. The length of the CDR3 is 15 residues. Trimming cost V 6 bases and J 4 bases; bases outside gene matches: 9. Germline-derived CDR1 and CDR2 are LNHDA and SQIVND (reference sequence). The CDR3 is CASRGTASPNQPQHF. As DNA, the CDR3 is TGTGCCAGTAGGGGGACAGCCTCGCCTAATCAGCCCCAGCATTTT.

The chain has TRBV7-3 and TRBJ2-7; tentative D call: TRBD2 (6 bases). Germline lookup yields CDR1 SGHTA and CDR2 FQGTGA. The CDR3 contains 13 residues. Trimming left V 5 bases short and J 1 base short, with 9 bases between. Here the CDR3 DNA reads TGTGCCAGCAGCCCAGGGACTTCCTACGAGCAGTACTTC. The encoded protein is CASSPGTSYEQYF.

The chain recombines TRBV5-6 with TRBJ2-3; D is possibly TRBD2 (5 bases). This CDR3 is 16 amino acids long. Germline V gives CDR1 SGHDT, CDR2 YYEEEE. V was trimmed by 2 bases and J by 2 bases, leaving 15 bases between them. The CDR3 here is CASSLGLGKTTDTQYF. The DNA for the CDR3 is TGTGCCAGCAGCTTAGGCCTCGGGAAAACCACAGATACGCAGTATTTT.

The chain links TRBV6-6 to TRBJ2-5; D remains ambiguous. The J call may be wrong; the DNA end is better matched by TRBJ2-7. The CDR3 covers 13 residues. The germline V gene has CDR1 MNHNY and CDR2 SVGAGI (reference sequence). The CDR3 protein is CASSYSMSYEQYF. The DNA of the CDR3 is TGTGCCAGCAGTTACTCTATGTCCTACGAGCAGTACTTC.

In DNA form, the CDR3 reads TGTGCTAGTGGTTTGGACAGTGTGACAGGGAATGAGCAGTTCTTC. Translating it yields CASGLDSVTGNEQFF. The J gene is TRBJ2-1, the V gene TRBV12-5; 7 nucleotides match TRBD1. The CDR3 length is 15 residues. V trimming: 1 base; J trimming: 7 bases; junction bases outside the gene matches: 7. The germline V gene encodes CDR1 LGHNT and CDR2 FRNRAP.

This rearrangement joins TRBV5-6 to TRBJ1-1; D may be TRBD1 (6 bases). Germline V gene sequence: CDR1 SGHDT, CDR2 YYEEEE. This CDR3 has 15 amino acids. Trimming stripped 3 bases from V and 0 bases from J, with 12 bases between. The CDR3: CASSYRGQLNTEAFF. The CDR3 nucleotides read TGTGCCAGCAGCTACCGTGGACAGCTGAACACTGAAGCTTTCTTT.

The gene calls are TRBV10-3 and TRBJ2-1; possible D gene TRBD2, 6 bases. This CDR3 is 13 amino acids long. Germline values: CDR1 ENHRY, CDR2 SYGVKD. V lost 4 bases, J lost 9 bases, and 13 bases lay in between. CDR3 sequence (DNA): TGTGCCATCAGTGTTGAGGGACTGGGTGAGCAGTTCTTC. It is translated as CAISVEGLGEQFF.

The V and J genes are TRBV5-1 and TRBJ1-6, with 9 bases lining up with TRBD1. Trimming took 0 bases from V and 9 from J; bases not matched to a gene: 1. Per the germline V gene, CDR1 is SGHRS and CDR2 is YFSETQ. The CDR3 runs to 14 residues. The CDR3, as DNA: TGCGCCAGCAGCTTGGACAGGGGGCCTTCACCCCTCCACTTT. Translation gives CASSLDRGPSPLHF.

The V and J genes are TRBV6-5 and TRBJ1-1, with TRBD1 matching over 7 bases. J gave up 1 base and V 6 bases, and 2 bases lay outside the gene matches. Germline lookup yields CDR1 MNHEY and CDR2 SVGAGI. The CDR3 loop spans 13 amino acids. The CDR3: CASRGTANTEAFF. The CDR3 DNA reads TGTGCCAGCAGGGGGACAGCGAACACTGAAGCTTTCTTT.

This chain connects TRBV27 to TRBJ2-3; the D is unclear. The V gene's germline CDR1 is MNHEY and CDR2 SMNVEV (reference sequence). The CDR3 sequence is 13 residues long. Trimming took 3 bases from V and 10 from J, leaving 14 bases between them. In DNA form, the CDR3 reads TGTGCCAGCAGTTTGGCCCCCCCGTATCCGCAGTATTTT. Amino acid sequence: CASSLAPPYPQYF.

This chain uses TRBV29-1 with TRBJ1-2, with 7 bases that match TRBD1. The CDR3 covers 15 residues. The J segment lost 0 bases and the V segment lost 6 bases, leaving 10 bases of the junction unmatched. The germline gives CDR1 SQVTM, CDR2 ANQGSEA. This CDR3 is CSVPGQAISNYGYTF. The CDR3 region has the DNA TGCAGCGTACCTGGACAGGCGATTTCTAACTATGGCTACACCTTC.

The chain employs TRBV5-1 and TRBJ2-7; 9 bases map to TRBD1. The CDR3 loop spans 16 amino acids. V gave up 0 bases and J gave up 3 bases; unmatched junction bases: 7. Germline V CDR1 and CDR2: SGHRS, YFSETQ. CDR3 sequence reads: CASSLGGPGQGYEQYF. CDR3 sequence (DNA): TGCGCCAGCAGCTTGGGCGGGCCGGGACAGGGCTACGAGCAGTACTTC.

V gene TRBV5-1 combines with J gene TRBJ1-1; TRBD1 agrees at 7 bases. The CDR3 loop spans 13 amino acids. Trimming cost V 2 bases and J 8 bases; bases outside gene matches: 6. Germline loops: CDR1 SGHRS, CDR2 YFSETQ. The CDR3 is CASSFSDRSEAFF. Here the CDR3 DNA reads TGCGCCAGCAGCTTCTCGGACAGGTCCGAAGCTTTCTTT. The complete variable domain, with remaining parts taken from reference TRBV5-1 and TRBJ1-1, reads KAGVTQTPRYLIKTRGQQVTLSCSPISGHRSVSWYQQTPGQGLQFLFEYFSETQRNKGNFPGRFSGRQFSNSRSEMNVSTLELGDSALYLCASSFSDRSEAFFGQGTRLTVV.